These T cell receptor beta chains were read from a single sample in a study of blood T cell repertoires in COVID-19. Data came from immunoSEQ multiplex PCR; TCRdb stores just in-frame clones and leaves some out. Of about 280,000 clones listed, 88% are singletons. Sequencing was performed on PBMCs or T cells enriched from blood (not recorded which). The receptors here all came from a woman aged 55-70 years in a cohort exposed to, infected with or recovered from COVID-19 (not recorded which). Both conserved end residues are part of each CDR3. Each record gives: clone size, J gene, D gene, V gene, CDR3 DNA, CDR3 protein. The D gene is left open where the match is weak. A clone size is listed for some rows: how often the clone was seen (once, few, many), or a class if it is expanded.

size: -
J: TRBJ2-2
D: TRBD1
V: TRBV5-1
DNA: TGCGCCAGCAGCGGACCGGGACAGGGTCTTGTAACCGGGGAGCTGTTTTTT
CDR3: CASSGPGQGLVTGELFF

size: -
J: TRBJ2-4
D: TRBD1
V: TRBV7-9
DNA: TGTGCCAGCAGCTTAACAGGGGTTGTCAAAAACATTCAGTACTTC
CDR3: CASSLTGVVKNIQYF

size: -
J: TRBJ1-6
D: -
V: TRBV6-5
DNA: TGTGCCAGCAGCTCCGGGACTGGGAGTTCACCCCTCCACTTT
CDR3: CASSSGTGSSPLHF

size: -
J: TRBJ2-3
D: TRBD2
V: TRBV30
DNA: TGTGCCTGGAGTGTACATAGGACTAGCGGGAGTTACGATACGCAGTATTTT
CDR3: CAWSVHRTSGSYDTQYF

size: -
J: TRBJ1-4
D: TRBD1
V: TRBV28
DNA: TGTGCCAGCAGTTTAGCCAGGGGGCGTTTTAATGAAAAACTGTTTTTT
CDR3: CASSLARGRFNEKLFF

size: -
J: TRBJ2-7
D: TRBD1
V: TRBV14
DNA: TGTGCCAGCAGCCAAGGGACAGGGGGAGTCTACGAGCAGTACTTC
CDR3: CASSQGTGGVYEQYF

size: -
J: TRBJ2-7
D: TRBD2
V: TRBV6-5
DNA: TGTGCCAGCAGTTACATCGGACTAGCGGGAGTCGAGCAGTACTTC
CDR3: CASSYIGLAGVEQYF

size: once
J: TRBJ1-1
D: -
V: TRBV18
DNA: TGTGCCAGCTCACCATATATGGCAGGGTTGGTAATCGTTCACACTGAAGCTTTCTTT
CDR3: CASSPYMAGLVIVHTEAFF

size: -
J: TRBJ1-2
D: -
V: TRBV28
DNA: TGTGCCAGCAGTCCCCCTTGGACAGACCTCTATGGCTACACCTTC
CDR3: CASSPPWTDLYGYTF

size: -
J: TRBJ2-7
D: TRBD2
V: TRBV27
DNA: TGTGCCAGCAGTTTAAAGTGGGTCGGGGGGTACGAGCAGTACTTC
CDR3: CASSLKWVGGYEQYF

size: -
J: TRBJ1-2
D: -
V: TRBV28
DNA: TGTGCCAGCAGTTTGGCGGGCGGCTACACCTTC
CDR3: CASSLAGGYTF

size: -
J: TRBJ2-3
D: TRBD2
V: TRBV11-2
DNA: TGTGCCAGCAGCTTAGGGGGGACTAGCGGGAGAACAGATACGCAGTATTTT
CDR3: CASSLGGTSGRTDTQYF

size: -
J: TRBJ1-4
D: -
V: TRBV18
DNA: TGTGCCAGCTCACCCCAGGGTGATACTAATGAAAAACTGTTTTTT
CDR3: CASSPQGDTNEKLFF

size: few
J: TRBJ1-4
D: -
V: TRBV28
DNA: TGTGCCAGCACCTCGACAGAAAGTAATGAAAAACTGTTTTTT
CDR3: CASTSTESNEKLFF

size: -
J: TRBJ2-1
D: TRBD2
V: TRBV7-3
DNA: TGTGCCAGCAGTGGGACTAGCGAAAACAATGAGCAGTTCTTC
CDR3: CASSGTSENNEQFF

size: -
J: TRBJ1-2
D: TRBD1
V: TRBV9
DNA: TGTGCCAGCAGCCCGGACAGGGACTATGGCTACACCTTC
CDR3: CASSPDRDYGYTF

size: -
J: TRBJ2-4
D: TRBD2
V: TRBV7-3
DNA: TGTGCCAGCAGCTTAACACCATCGGGGCTAGCGGCAAAGTACTTC
CDR3: CASSLTPSGLAAKYF

size: -
J: TRBJ2-7
D: -
V: TRBV30
DNA: TGTGCCTGGAGCGTTGGGGCCGGGTCTACCTACGAGCAGTACTTC
CDR3: CAWSVGAGSTYEQYF

size: -
J: TRBJ1-1
D: TRBD1
V: TRBV11-2
DNA: TGTGCCAGCAGCTCGGAAACCAGGGGGTACCTGAACACTGAAGCTTTCTTT
CDR3: CASSSETRGYLNTEAFF

size: -
J: TRBJ1-5
D: TRBD1
V: TRBV28
DNA: TGTGCCAGCAGTTTCTCCGGGACAGGGGGGATTTATAGCAATCAGCCCCAGCATTTT
CDR3: CASSFSGTGGIYSNQPQHF

size: -
J: TRBJ2-7
D: TRBD2
V: TRBV2
DNA: TGTGCCAGCAGTGAACCCGCCCGATTTGCGGGAGTGGCCGAGCAGTACTTC
CDR3: CASSEPARFAGVAEQYF

size: few
J: TRBJ1-5
D: TRBD1
V: TRBV27
DNA: TGTGCCAGCAGTTCGGGACAGGGGGCCCTGGAGAATCAGCCCCAGCATTTT
CDR3: CASSSGQGALENQPQHF

size: -
J: TRBJ1-6
D: TRBD1
V: TRBV6-1
DNA: TGTGCCAGCAGTGAGCAGGGGACAGGGAGTTCACCCCTCCACTTT
CDR3: CASSEQGTGSSPLHF

size: -
J: TRBJ1-3
D: -
V: TRBV5-1
DNA: TGCGCCAGCAGCTTGGCGCCAGGAGGAAACACCATATATTTT
CDR3: CASSLAPGGNTIYF

size: -
J: TRBJ1-6
D: -
V: TRBV3-1/TRBV3-2
DNA: TGTGCCAGCAGCCAAGGGGCCAGCTCGAGCTCCTATAATTCACCCCTCCACTTT
CDR3: CASSQGASSSSYNSPLHF

size: -
J: TRBJ1-5
D: -
V: TRBV28
DNA: TGTGCCAGCCTTCGGACAGTTGGCAATCAGCCCCAGCATTTT
CDR3: CASLRTVGNQPQHF

size: -
J: TRBJ1-4
D: -
V: TRBV28
DNA: TGTGCCAGCAGTTTCTCCGGGGGGACTAATGAAAAACTGTTTTTT
CDR3: CASSFSGGTNEKLFF

size: -
J: TRBJ2-1
D: TRBD2
V: TRBV27
DNA: TGTGCCAGCAGTTACGGACTAGCCCAGTTCTTC
CDR3: CASSYGLAQFF

size: -
J: TRBJ2-3
D: -
V: TRBV27
DNA: TGTGCCAGCAGTTCCGCCGCCAGGGGGCTAGCGGTGACTAGCACAGATACGCAGTATTTT
CDR3: CASSSAARGLAVTSTDTQYF

size: -
J: TRBJ2-7
D: -
V: TRBV19
DNA: TGTGCCAGTAGTAGCCCCGGGACACTTGCCTACGAGCAGTACTTC
CDR3: CASSSPGTLAYEQYF

size: -
J: TRBJ1-5
D: -
V: TRBV15
DNA: TGTGCCACCAGCAGTAGACAGGCCGCTCAGCCCCAGCATTTT
CDR3: CATSSRQAAQPQHF

size: -
J: TRBJ1-4
D: TRBD1
V: TRBV12-3/TRBV12-4
DNA: TGTGCCAGCAGTTTAGGGCAGGGGGGAAAACTGTTTTTT
CDR3: CASSLGQGGKLFF

size: once
J: TRBJ2-1
D: TRBD2
V: TRBV7-9
DNA: TGTGCCAGCAGCTCAGGACTAGTCGGCTCCTACAATGAGCAGTTCTTC
CDR3: CASSSGLVGSYNEQFF

size: -
J: TRBJ1-4
D: -
V: TRBV6-5
DNA: TGTGCCAGCAGTTACTCTCGGGGTGAAAAACTGTTTTTT
CDR3: CASSYSRGEKLFF

size: -
J: TRBJ1-5
D: -
V: TRBV9
DNA: TGTGCCAGCAGCGTAGAGGCGGTCACATATAGCAATCAGCCCCAGCATTTT
CDR3: CASSVEAVTYSNQPQHF

size: -
J: TRBJ2-3
D: -
V: TRBV28
DNA: TGTGCCAGCAGTCCCCTACGCGGGAGCAGGGGAGATACGCAGTATTTT
CDR3: CASSPLRGSRGDTQYF

size: -
J: TRBJ2-7
D: -
V: TRBV7-3
DNA: TGTGCCAGCAGCTTCCGTGACAGGGATTTGAGACTAGCGCCTGCCTCCTACGAGCAGTACTTC
CDR3: CASSFRDRDLRLAPASYEQYF

size: -
J: TRBJ1-3
D: -
V: TRBV5-6
DNA: TGTGCCAGCAGCGTGTGGGGTGGCAGGGGAAGTGGAAACACCATATATTTT
CDR3: CASSVWGGRGSGNTIYF

size: -
J: TRBJ2-1
D: -
V: TRBV7-3
DNA: TGTGCCAGCAGCTTAACGTTAGCGGCTAACAATGAGCAGTTCTTC
CDR3: CASSLTLAANNEQFF

size: few
J: TRBJ2-1
D: -
V: TRBV7-3
DNA: TGTGCCAGCAGCCCTAAGGGGTGGGGATCTAGGCGACACAATGAGCAGTTCTTC
CDR3: CASSPKGWGSRRHNEQFF

size: -
J: TRBJ2-5
D: -
V: TRBV30
DNA: TGTGCCGGTGACCTTTTAAGCGGGCAAGAGACCCAGTACTTC
CDR3: CAGDLLSGQETQYF

size: -
J: TRBJ2-3
D: TRBD1
V: TRBV4-3
DNA: TGCGCCAGCAGCCAAGCAGGGGGCAGGGGGGTGACGGATACGCAGTATTTT
CDR3: CASSQAGGRGVTDTQYF

size: -
J: TRBJ2-5
D: TRBD2
V: TRBV5-8
DNA: TGTGCCAGCAGCCTGGCGGGGGGGCACCGGAGAGAGACCCAGTACTTC
CDR3: CASSLAGGHRRETQYF

size: few
J: TRBJ2-3
D: TRBD2
V: TRBV7-2
DNA: TGTGCCAGCCGAGCGGGAGGGAGAACAGATACGCAGTATTTT
CDR3: CASRAGGRTDTQYF

size: -
J: TRBJ2-7
D: -
V: TRBV2
DNA: TGTGCCAGCAGCACAGGGCTTTGGGAGCAGTACTTC
CDR3: CASSTGLWEQYF

size: -
J: TRBJ2-4
D: -
V: TRBV11-2
DNA: TGTGCCAGCAGCACGGACAGAAACATTCAGTACTTC
CDR3: CASSTDRNIQYF

size: -
J: TRBJ1-4
D: -
V: TRBV19
DNA: TGTGCCAGTAGTTTTTCACTCGCAACTAATGAAAAACTGTTTTTT
CDR3: CASSFSLATNEKLFF

size: -
J: TRBJ2-1
D: -
V: TRBV6-5
DNA: TGTGCCAGCAGTCGACTGGGTACTGGCAATGAGCAGTTCTTC
CDR3: CASSRLGTGNEQFF

size: -
J: TRBJ1-1
D: -
V: TRBV28
DNA: TGTGCCAGCAGTGGGGGGGGACAAGTGGACACTGAAGCTTTCTTT
CDR3: CASSGGGQVDTEAFF

size: -
J: TRBJ1-1
D: TRBD1
V: TRBV30
DNA: TGTGCCTGGAGTGTAGGGACAGGGGGCACTGAAGCTTTCTTT
CDR3: CAWSVGTGGTEAFF

size: -
J: TRBJ1-1
D: -
V: TRBV6-5
DNA: TGTGCCAGCTTATTGAACACTGAAGCTTTCTTT
CDR3: CASLLNTEAFF

size: -
J: TRBJ1-1
D: -
V: TRBV5-4
DNA: TGTGCCAGCAGCCCAGGGAACAGAAGAGTCACTGAAGCTTTCTTT
CDR3: CASSPGNRRVTEAFF

size: few
J: TRBJ1-4
D: TRBD1
V: TRBV7-9
DNA: TGTGCCAGCAGCCCCTCAGGACAGGGAAACGGAAAACTGTTTTTT
CDR3: CASSPSGQGNGKLFF

size: -
J: TRBJ1-2
D: TRBD1
V: TRBV7-2
DNA: TGTGCCAGCAGCTTAGACTCGGGACAGGGGACTAACTATGGCTACACCTTC
CDR3: CASSLDSGQGTNYGYTF

size: -
J: TRBJ2-7
D: TRBD2
V: TRBV2
DNA: TGTGCCAGCAGTGGTTCTAGCGGCTCCTTAGTAAGCAGCTTC
CDR3: CASSGSSGSLVSSF

size: -
J: TRBJ2-7
D: TRBD1
V: TRBV2
DNA: TGTGCCAGCAGTGACATTGGGACAGGGGGCTACGAGCAGTACTTC
CDR3: CASSDIGTGGYEQYF

size: -
J: TRBJ2-7
D: TRBD2
V: TRBV7-8
DNA: TGTGCCAGCAGCTTAAAAGCGGGGCTCGAGCAGTACTTC
CDR3: CASSLKAGLEQYF

size: -
J: TRBJ2-7
D: TRBD1
V: TRBV27
DNA: TGTGCCAGCAGTTTGGGGGGACAGGGGCCCTCCTACGAGCAGTACTTC
CDR3: CASSLGGQGPSYEQYF

size: -
J: TRBJ2-7
D: -
V: TRBV28
DNA: TGTGCCAGCAGTTCGGGCGGGACCTACGAGCAGTACTTC
CDR3: CASSSGGTYEQYF

size: -
J: TRBJ2-1
D: TRBD1
V: TRBV14
DNA: TGTGCCAGCAGCCGCCCCGGACAGGGTAGCAACAATGAGCAGTTCTTC
CDR3: CASSRPGQGSNNEQFF